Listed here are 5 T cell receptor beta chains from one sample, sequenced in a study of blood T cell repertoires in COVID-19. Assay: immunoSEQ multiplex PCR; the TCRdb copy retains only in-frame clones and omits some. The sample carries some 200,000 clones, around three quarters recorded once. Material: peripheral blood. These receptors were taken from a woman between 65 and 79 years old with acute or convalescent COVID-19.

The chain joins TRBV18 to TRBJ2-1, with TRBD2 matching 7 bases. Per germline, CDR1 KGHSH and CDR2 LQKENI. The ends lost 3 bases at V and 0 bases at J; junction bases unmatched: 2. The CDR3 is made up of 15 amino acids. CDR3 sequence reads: CASSPLAVSYNEQFF. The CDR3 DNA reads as TGTGCCAGCTCACCGCTAGCGGTCTCCTACAATGAGCAGTTCTTC.

CDR3 bases: TGCGCCAGCAGCTTGGGACCCCCTGCGGGAGGGGGAGATACGCAGTATTTT. This codes for CASSLGPPAGGGDTQYF. The V gene is TRBV5-1, the J gene TRBJ2-3, with 9 bases fitting TRBD2. The CDR3 runs to 17 residues. The germline CDR1 and CDR2 sequences are SGHRS and YFSETQ. Germline trimming cut 0 bases from V and 5 bases from J; bases unmatched to any gene: 10. The entire variable domain, with the rest obtained from reference TRBV5-1 and TRBJ2-3, is as follows: KAGVTQTPRYLIKTRGQQVTLSCSPISGHRSVSWYQQTPGQGLQFLFEYFSETQRNKGNFPGRFSGRQFSNSRSEMNVSTLELGDSALYLCASSLGPPAGGGDTQYFGPGTRLTVL.

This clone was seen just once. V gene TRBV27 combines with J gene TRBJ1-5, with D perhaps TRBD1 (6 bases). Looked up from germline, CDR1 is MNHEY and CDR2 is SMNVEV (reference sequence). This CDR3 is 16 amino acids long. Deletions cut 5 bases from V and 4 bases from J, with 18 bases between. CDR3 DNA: TGTGCCAGCAGTGAGGGACAAACCTGGGGGAATCAGCCCCAGCATTTT. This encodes CASSEGQTWGNQPQHF.

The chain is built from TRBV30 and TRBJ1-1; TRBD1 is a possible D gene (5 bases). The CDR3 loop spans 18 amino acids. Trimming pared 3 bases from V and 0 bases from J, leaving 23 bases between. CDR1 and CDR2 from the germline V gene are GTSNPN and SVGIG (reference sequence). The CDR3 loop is CAWSGTGGRVTMNTEAFF. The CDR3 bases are TGTGCCTGGAGCGGGACGGGAGGGAGAGTTACCATGAACACTGAAGCTTTCTTT.

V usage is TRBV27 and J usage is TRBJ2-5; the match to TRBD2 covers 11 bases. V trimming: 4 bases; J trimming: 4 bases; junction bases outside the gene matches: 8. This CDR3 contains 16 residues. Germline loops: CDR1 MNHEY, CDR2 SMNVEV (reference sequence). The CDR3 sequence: CASSWGSGRAGETQYF. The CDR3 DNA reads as TGTGCCAGCAGTTGGGGTAGCGGGAGGGCCGGAGAGACCCAGTACTTC.